This TCR beta chain was sequenced during a study of regulatory T cells in long-lasting Graves disease. CDR1 and CDR2 from the germline V gene are SNHLY and FYNNEI. With V trimmed by 6 bases and J by 4 bases, 7 bases remained unmatched. The CDR3 consists of 14 residues. Arm-PCR of CDR3 regions with iRepertoire HTBI primers generated TCR beta libraries. One entry per CDR3 protein, called by TCRdb with MiXCR from the multiplex PCR reads. Of 300,000 to 400,000 distinct CDR3 sequences listed, 16% are singletons. Time point defined: newly diagnosed GD, antithyroid drugs for less than 3 months. The TCR library was made from RNA extracted from PBMCs. At least ten counts were recorded for this clonotype. These records were also assigned to another study, of T cells in Graves' hyperthyroidism and ophthalmopathy.

This receptor was obtained from a man between 35 and 55 years old with Graves disease. The sequenced sample was peripheral blood mononuclear cells (PBMCs), obtained at new diagnosis, from a patient treated with antithyroid drugs. This chain uses TRBV2 with TRBJ1-1; the match to TRBD1 covers 8 bases. Here the CDR3 reads CASRGQERPTEAFF. CDR3 DNA sequence: TGTGCCAGCAGGGGACAGGAACGGCCCACTGAAGCTTTCTTT.